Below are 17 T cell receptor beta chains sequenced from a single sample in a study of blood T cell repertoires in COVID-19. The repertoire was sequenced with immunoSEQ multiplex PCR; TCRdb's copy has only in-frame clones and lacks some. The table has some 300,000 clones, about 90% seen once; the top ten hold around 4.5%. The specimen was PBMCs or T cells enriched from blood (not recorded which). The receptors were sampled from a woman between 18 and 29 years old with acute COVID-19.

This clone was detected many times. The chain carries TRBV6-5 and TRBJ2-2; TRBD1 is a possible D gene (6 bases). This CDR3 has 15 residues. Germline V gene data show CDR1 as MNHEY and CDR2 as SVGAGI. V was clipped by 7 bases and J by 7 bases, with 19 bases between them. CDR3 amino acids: CASKLGQLLGGELFF. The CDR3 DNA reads TGTGCCAGCAAATTGGGACAACTCCTCGGCGGGGAGCTGTTTTTT.

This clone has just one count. The CDR3 bases are TGTGCCAGCAGCTACTCTACGAATGAGCAGTTCTTC. Protein sequence: CASSYSTNEQFF. The chain links TRBV12-3 or TRBV12-4 to TRBJ2-1; D not resolved. The CDR3 extends over 12 amino acids. V was cut by 6 bases and J by 7 bases, with 10 bases left in between.

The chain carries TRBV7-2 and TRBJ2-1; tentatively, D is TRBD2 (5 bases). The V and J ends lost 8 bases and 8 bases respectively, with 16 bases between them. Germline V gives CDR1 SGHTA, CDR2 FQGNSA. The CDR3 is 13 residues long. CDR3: CASELLAWDEQFF. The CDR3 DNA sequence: TGTGCCAGCGAGTTGTTAGCGTGGGATGAGCAGTTCTTC.

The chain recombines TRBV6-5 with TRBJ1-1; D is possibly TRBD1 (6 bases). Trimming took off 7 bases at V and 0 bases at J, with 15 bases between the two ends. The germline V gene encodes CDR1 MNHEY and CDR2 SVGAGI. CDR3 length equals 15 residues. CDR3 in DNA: TGTGCCAGCAACGGAAGGCAGGGGATGAACACTGAAGCTTTCTTT. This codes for CASNGRQGMNTEAFF.

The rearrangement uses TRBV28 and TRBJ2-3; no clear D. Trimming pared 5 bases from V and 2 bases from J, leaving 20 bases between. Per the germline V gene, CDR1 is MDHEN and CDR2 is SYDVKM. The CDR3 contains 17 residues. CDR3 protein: CASSILHDSLPTDTQYF. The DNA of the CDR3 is TGTGCCAGCAGTATCCTACATGACTCCCTCCCCACAGATACGCAGTATTTT.

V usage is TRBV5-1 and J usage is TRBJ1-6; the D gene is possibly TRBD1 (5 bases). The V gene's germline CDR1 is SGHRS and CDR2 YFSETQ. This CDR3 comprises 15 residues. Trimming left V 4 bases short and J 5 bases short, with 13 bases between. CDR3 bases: TGCGCCAGCAGCGGGGGGACCGTCGATAATTCACCCCTCCACTTT. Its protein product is CASSGGTVDNSPLHF.

The CDR3 DNA follows: TGTGCCAGCAGTTTCCGGCGGACAGGGGGCTACGAGCAGTACTTC. Protein sequence: CASSFRRTGGYEQYF. V is TRBV11-2 and J is TRBJ2-7, with 10 bases fitting TRBD1. In germline, CDR1 is SGHAT, CDR2 FQNNGV. This CDR3 contains 15 residues. V gave up 6 bases and J gave up 3 bases; unmatched junction bases: 8.

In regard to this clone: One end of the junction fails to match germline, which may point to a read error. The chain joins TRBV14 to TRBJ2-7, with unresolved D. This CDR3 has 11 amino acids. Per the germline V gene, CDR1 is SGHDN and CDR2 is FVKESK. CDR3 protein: CASSQYYERYF. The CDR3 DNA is TGTGCCAGCAGCCAGTACTACGAGCGGTACTTC. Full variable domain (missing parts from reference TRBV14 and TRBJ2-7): EAGVTQFPSHSVIEKGQTVTLRCDPISGHDNLYWYRRVMGKEIKFLLHFVKESKQDESGMPNNRFLAERTGGTYSTLKVQPAELEDSGVYFCASSQYYERYFGPGTRLTVT.

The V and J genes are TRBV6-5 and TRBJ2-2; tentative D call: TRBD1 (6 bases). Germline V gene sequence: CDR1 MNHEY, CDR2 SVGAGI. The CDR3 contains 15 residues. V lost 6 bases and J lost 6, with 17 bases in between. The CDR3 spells CASRQEYQGSGELFF. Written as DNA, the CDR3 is TGTGCCAGCAGACAGGAATATCAGGGGTCCGGGGAGCTGTTTTTT.

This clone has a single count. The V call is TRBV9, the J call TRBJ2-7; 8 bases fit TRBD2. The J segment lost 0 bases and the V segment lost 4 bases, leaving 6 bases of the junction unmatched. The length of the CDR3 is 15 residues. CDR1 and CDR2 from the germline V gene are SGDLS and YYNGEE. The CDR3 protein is CASSPSGSSSYEQYF. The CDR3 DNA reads TGTGCCAGCAGCCCTAGCGGGTCCTCCTCCTACGAGCAGTACTTC.

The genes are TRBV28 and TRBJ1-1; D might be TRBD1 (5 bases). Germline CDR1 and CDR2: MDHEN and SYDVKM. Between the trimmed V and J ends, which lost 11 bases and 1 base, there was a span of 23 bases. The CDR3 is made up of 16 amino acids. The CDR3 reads CAAKTPGGDENTEAFF. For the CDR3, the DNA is TGTGCCGCCAAGACTCCGGGGGGGGATGAGAACACTGAAGCTTTCTTT.

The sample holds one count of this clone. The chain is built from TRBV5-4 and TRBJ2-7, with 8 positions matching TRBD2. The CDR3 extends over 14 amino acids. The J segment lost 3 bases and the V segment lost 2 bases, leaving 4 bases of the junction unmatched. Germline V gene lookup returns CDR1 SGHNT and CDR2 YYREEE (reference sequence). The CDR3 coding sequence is TGTGCCAGCAGCTTCAGCGGGAGTATCTACGAGCAGTACTTC. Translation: CASSFSGSIYEQYF.

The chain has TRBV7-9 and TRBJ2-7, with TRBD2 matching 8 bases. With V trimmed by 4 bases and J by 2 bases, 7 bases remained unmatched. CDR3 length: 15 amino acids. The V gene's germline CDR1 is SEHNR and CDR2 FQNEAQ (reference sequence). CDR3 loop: CASSSVAGRPYEQYF. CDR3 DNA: TGTGCCAGCAGCTCTGTAGCGGGAAGACCCTACGAGCAGTACTTC.

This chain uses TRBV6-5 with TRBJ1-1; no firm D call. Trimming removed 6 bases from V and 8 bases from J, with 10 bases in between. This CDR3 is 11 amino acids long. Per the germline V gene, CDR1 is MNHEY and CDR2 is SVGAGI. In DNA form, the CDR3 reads TGTGCCAGCAGCAAAGGGAGAGAAGCTTTCTTT. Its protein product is CASSKGREAFF.

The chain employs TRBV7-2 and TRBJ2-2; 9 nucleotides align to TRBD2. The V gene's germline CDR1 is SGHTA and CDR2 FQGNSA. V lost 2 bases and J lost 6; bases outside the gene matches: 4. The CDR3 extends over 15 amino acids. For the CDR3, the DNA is TGTGCCAGCAGCTTATCTAGCGGGACCCCCGGGGAGCTGTTTTTT. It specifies CASSLSSGTPGELFF.

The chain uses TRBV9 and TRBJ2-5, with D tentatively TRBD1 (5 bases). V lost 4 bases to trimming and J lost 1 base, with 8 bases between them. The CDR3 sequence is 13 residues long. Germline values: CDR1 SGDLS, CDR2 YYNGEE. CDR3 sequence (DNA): TGTGCCAGCAGCACGACAGTCCAAGAGACCCAGTACTTC. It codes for CASSTTVQETQYF.

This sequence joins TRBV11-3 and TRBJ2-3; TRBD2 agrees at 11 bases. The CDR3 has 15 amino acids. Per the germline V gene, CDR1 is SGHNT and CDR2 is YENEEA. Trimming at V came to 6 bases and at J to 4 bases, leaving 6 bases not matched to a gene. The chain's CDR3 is CASRATSGSADTQYF. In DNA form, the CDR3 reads TGTGCCAGCAGGGCAACTAGCGGGAGCGCAGATACGCAGTATTTT.